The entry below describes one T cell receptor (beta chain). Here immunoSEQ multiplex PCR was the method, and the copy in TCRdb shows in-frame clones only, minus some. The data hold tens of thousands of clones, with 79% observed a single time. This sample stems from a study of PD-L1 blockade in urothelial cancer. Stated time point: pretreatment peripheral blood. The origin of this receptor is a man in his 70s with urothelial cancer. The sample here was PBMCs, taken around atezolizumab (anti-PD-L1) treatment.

Written as DNA, the CDR3 is TGCGCCAGCAGCTCCCTATTCAATGAGCAGTTCTTC. The encoded protein is CASSSLFNEQFF. The chain joins TRBV5-1 to TRBJ2-1; D not resolved. The CDR3 covers 12 residues. The germline V and J ends were trimmed by 3 bases and 6 bases, with 7 bases remaining between them. Germline V gene lookup returns CDR1 SGHRS and CDR2 YFSETQ.